This is a list of T cell receptor beta chains from one sample in a study of T-cell reconstitution after alpha-beta-depleted transplantation in children. TCRdb reprocessed the PCR reads with MiXCR, giving one entry per CDR3 protein. The data show a few hundred thousand distinct CDR3 sequences, 10% to 15% seen once. Sequenced material: PBMCs, mostly from graft donor cells, taken 360 days after TCRalphabeta/CD19-depleted stem cell transplant. The source is a male patient younger than 18 who had a stem cell transplant for acute myeloid leukemia, so the T cells may come from the graft donor. Each CDR3 is given with its conserved first and last residue. D genes are given only for firm matches. Clone size is stated in some rows and not others, as once, few, many or a class when expanded.

D	V	J	size	DNA	CDR3
TRBD2	TRBV29-1	TRBJ2-7	few	TGCAGCGCCACTCGGGAGGTAGCGGGGGGCCCGAGTTACGAGCAGTACTTC	CSATREVAGGPSYEQYF
TRBD2	TRBV2	TRBJ2-7	-	TGTGCCAGCAGTGAGGGGACTAGCGTACTCTACGAGCAGTACTTC	CASSEGTSVLYEQYF
-	TRBV12-3/TRBV12-4	TRBJ2-7	-	TGTGCCAGCAGCCGACCCTCCCAACCCTACGAGCAGTACTTC	CASSRPSQPYEQYF
-	TRBV20-1	TRBJ2-1	few	TGCAGTGCTAGTTCGAGAGCATGGTTCTTC	CSASSRAWFF
-	TRBV29-1	TRBJ1-5	-	TGCAGCGTTGATCAGGGAAGCAATCAGCCCCAGCATTTT	CSVDQGSNQPQHF
TRBD2	TRBV18	TRBJ2-4	-	TGTGCCAGCTCGGGAACTAGCGGACTAGCCAAAAACATTCAGTACTTC	CASSGTSGLAKNIQYF
-	TRBV29-1	TRBJ2-1	few	TGCAGCGTCCGTGGTCGGGTCATGGGGGGTGATGAGCAGTTCTTC	CSVRGRVMGGDEQFF
TRBD2	TRBV6-2/TRBV6-3	TRBJ2-2	-	TGTGCCAGCAGTTACTCGGGACTAGCGGGAGAAACCGGGGAGCTGTTTTTT	CASSYSGLAGETGELFF
TRBD2	TRBV28	TRBJ2-7	many	TGTGCCAGCAGGATGGGACTAGCGGGAGGAGGGATCTACGAGCAGTACTTC	CASRMGLAGGGIYEQYF
TRBD1	TRBV3-1	TRBJ2-1	many	TGTGCCAGCAGCCGTGGACAGGCGTACAACAATGAGCAGTTCTTC	CASSRGQAYNNEQFF
TRBD2	TRBV20-1	TRBJ2-3	many	TGCAGTGCTAGTACCCCCTTGACTAGCGGGAGTTATACAGATACGCAGTATTTT	CSASTPLTSGSYTDTQYF
TRBD1	TRBV20-1	TRBJ2-7	-	TGCAGTGCTAGATCGGGACAGGCCTACGAGCAGTACTTC	CSARSGQAYEQYF
-	TRBV19	TRBJ2-2	-	TGTGCCAGTAGTATAGATGGGAACACCGGGGAGCTGTTTTTT	CASSIDGNTGELFF
-	TRBV3-1	TRBJ2-7	-	TGTGCCAGCAGCCAATTGGGCCCTAGGGAGCAGTACTTC	CASSQLGPREQYF
-	TRBV12-3/TRBV12-4	TRBJ2-4	-	TGTGCCAGCAGTCCCCCGTTACAAAACATTCAGTACTTC	CASSPPLQNIQYF
TRBD1	TRBV28	TRBJ2-7	-	TGTGCCAGCAGCTCGGACAGGGGGGACTACGAGCAGTACTTC	CASSSDRGDYEQYF
-	TRBV5-4	TRBJ2-3	few	TGTGCCAGCAGCCCACGGGACCCCAGAGCGACAGATACGCAGTATTTT	CASSPRDPRATDTQYF
TRBD1	TRBV7-2	TRBJ1-1	many	TGTGCCAGCAGCATGACAGGGGTTGAGACTGAAGCTTTCTTT	CASSMTGVETEAFF
-	TRBV7-2	TRBJ2-3	few	TGTGCCAGCAGCAACAGCGCCCTTAGCACAGATACGCAGTATTTT	CASSNSALSTDTQYF
-	TRBV6-2/TRBV6-3	TRBJ2-1	few	TGTGCCAGCAGTTACCCACCGACGAAATACAATGAGCAGTTCTTC	CASSYPPTKYNEQFF
-	TRBV12-3/TRBV12-4	TRBJ2-5	many	TGTGCCAGCAGCCCCCCGAGGAACGGAGAGACCCAGTACTTC	CASSPPRNGETQYF
-	TRBV28	TRBJ2-1	many	TGTGCCAGCGGGACCTCCTACAATGAGCAGTTCTTC	CASGTSYNEQFF
-	TRBV5-1	TRBJ1-2	-	TGCGCCAGCAGCTTGGTAGGGGATGGCTACACCTTC	CASSLVGDGYTF
-	TRBV23-1	TRBJ2-2	-	TGCGCCAGCGGGTTCGGCGCGAACACCGGGGAGCTGTTTTTT	CASGFGANTGELFF
-	TRBV18	TRBJ2-2	-	TGTGCCAGCTCACCACCAGGAGGCAGAGAAAACACCGGGGAGCTGTTTTTT	CASSPPGGRENTGELFF
-	TRBV5-1	TRBJ1-6	few	TGCGCCAGCAGCGACGGAGGTTCACCCCTCCACTTT	CASSDGGSPLHF
-	TRBV28	TRBJ2-1	few	TGTGCCAGCAGTTTATCCCATACCGAGGGTGAGCAGTTCTTC	CASSLSHTEGEQFF
TRBD2	TRBV3-1	TRBJ2-5	-	TGTGCCAGCAGCCCCGTAAGACTAGCGGGAGGGCCCGGTGAAGAGACCCAGTACTTC	CASSPVRLAGGPGEETQYF
TRBD2	TRBV5-1	TRBJ2-3	few	TGCGCCAGCAGCTTTCTTGCGGGAGGGTTTGATACGCAGTATTTT	CASSFLAGGFDTQYF
TRBD1	TRBV4-1	TRBJ2-1	-	TGCGCCAGCAGCCAAGATCCAGGACAGGCCTACAATGAGCAGTTCTTC	CASSQDPGQAYNEQFF